This T cell receptor (beta chain) was documented in a study of blood T cell repertoires in COVID-19. Study information: The United States, Italy and Spain were the sources of the acute and convalescent COVID-19 samples.

The assay was immunoSEQ multiplex PCR, and TCRdb's table has in-frame clones only and misses some. Here the sample spans approximately 190,000 clones, 80% to 90% being singletons. V dropped 4 bases and J dropped 1 base, with 7 bases sitting between them. Germline-derived CDR1 and CDR2 are SGHTA and FQGTGA. There are 13 residues in the CDR3. Input material: peripheral blood. This receptor was identified in a woman in her sixties or seventies with active or convalescent COVID-19. The chain uses TRBV7-3 and TRBJ2-5; D gene unclear. CDR3 region: CASSSLPQETQYF. CDR3 nucleotide sequence: TGTGCCAGCAGCTCACTCCCCCAAGAGACCCAGTACTTC. Drawing the rest from reference TRBV7-3 and TRBJ2-5, the complete variable domain is GAGVSQTPSNKVTEKGKYVELRCDPISGHTALYWYRQSLGQGPEFLIYFQGTGAADDSGLPNDRFFAVRPEGSVSTLKIQRTERGDSAVYLCASSSLPQETQYFGPGTRLLVL.